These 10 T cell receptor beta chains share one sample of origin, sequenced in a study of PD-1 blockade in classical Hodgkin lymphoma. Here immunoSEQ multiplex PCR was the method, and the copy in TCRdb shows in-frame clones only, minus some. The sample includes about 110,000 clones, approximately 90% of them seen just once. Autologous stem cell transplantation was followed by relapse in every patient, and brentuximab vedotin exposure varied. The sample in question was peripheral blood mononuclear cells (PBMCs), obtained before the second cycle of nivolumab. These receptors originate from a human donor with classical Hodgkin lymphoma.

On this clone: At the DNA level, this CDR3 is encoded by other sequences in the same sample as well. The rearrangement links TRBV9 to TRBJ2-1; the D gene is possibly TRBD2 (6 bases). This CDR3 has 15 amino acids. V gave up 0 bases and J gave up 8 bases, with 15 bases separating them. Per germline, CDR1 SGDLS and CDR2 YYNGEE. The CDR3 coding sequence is TGTGCCAGCAGCGTAGCCGGCGGGGCGGGCTATGAGCAGTTCTTC. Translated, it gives CASSVAGGAGYEQFF.

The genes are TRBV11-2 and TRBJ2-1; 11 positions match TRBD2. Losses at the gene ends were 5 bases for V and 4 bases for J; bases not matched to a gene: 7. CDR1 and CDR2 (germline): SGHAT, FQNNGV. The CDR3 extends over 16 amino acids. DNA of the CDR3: TGTGCCAGCAGCACACTAGCGGGAGTAGGGTACAATGAGCAGTTCTTC. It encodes CASSTLAGVGYNEQFF. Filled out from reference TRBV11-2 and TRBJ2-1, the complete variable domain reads EAGVAQSPRYKIIEKRQSVAFWCNPISGHATLYWYQQILGQGPKLLIQFQNNGVVDDSQLPKDRFSAERLKGVDSTLKIQPAKLEDSAVYLCASSTLAGVGYNEQFFGPGTRLTVL.

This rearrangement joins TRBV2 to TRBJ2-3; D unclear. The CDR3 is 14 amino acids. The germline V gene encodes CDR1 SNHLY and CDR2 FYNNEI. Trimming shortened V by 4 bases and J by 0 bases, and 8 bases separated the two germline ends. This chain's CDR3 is CASSGFRSTDTQYF. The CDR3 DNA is TGTGCCAGCAGTGGTTTTCGGAGCACAGATACGCAGTATTTT.

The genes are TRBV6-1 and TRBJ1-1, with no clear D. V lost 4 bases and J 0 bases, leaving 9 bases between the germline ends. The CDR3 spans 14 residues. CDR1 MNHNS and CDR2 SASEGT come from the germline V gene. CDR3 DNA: TGTGCCAGCAGTGTGGTGTTCATGAACACTGAAGCTTTCTTT. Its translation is CASSVVFMNTEAFF.

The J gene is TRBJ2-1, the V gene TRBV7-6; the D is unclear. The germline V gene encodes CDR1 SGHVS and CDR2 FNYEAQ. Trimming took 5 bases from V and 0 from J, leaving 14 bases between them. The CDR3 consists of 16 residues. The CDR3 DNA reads TGTGCCAGCAGCCCACAGACTGGTCGCTCCTACAATGAGCAGTTCTTC. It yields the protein CASSPQTGRSYNEQFF. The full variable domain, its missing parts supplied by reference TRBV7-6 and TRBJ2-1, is GAGVSQSPRYKVTKRGQDVALRCDPISGHVSLYWYRQALGQGPEFLTYFNYEAQQDKSGLPNDRFSAERPEGSISTLTIQRTEQRDSAMYRCASSPQTGRSYNEQFFGPGTRLTVL.

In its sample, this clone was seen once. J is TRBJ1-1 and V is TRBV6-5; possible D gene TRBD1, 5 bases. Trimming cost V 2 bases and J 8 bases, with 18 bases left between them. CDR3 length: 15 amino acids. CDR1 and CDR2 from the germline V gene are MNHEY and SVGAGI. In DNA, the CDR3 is TGTGCCAGCAGTTACCTCGGACAAGGGAACCAAGAAGCTTTCTTT. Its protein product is CASSYLGQGNQEAFF.

The CDR3 here is CASSTDRAAGPEAFF. CDR3 DNA: TGTGCCAGTAGTACCGACAGGGCGGCGGGCCCTGAAGCTTTCTTT. The V call is TRBV19, the J call TRBJ1-1; TRBD1 matches at 7 bases. This CDR3 spans 15 amino acids. Germline CDR1 LNHDA, CDR2 SQIVND (reference sequence). V dropped 4 bases and J dropped 6; count of bases not matched to a gene: 11. The full variable domain, with the rest looked up from reference TRBV19 and TRBJ1-1, is DGGITQSPKYLFRKEGQNVTLSCEQNLNHDAMYWYRQDPGQGLRLIYYSQIVNDFQKGDIAEGYSVSREKKESFPLTVTSAQKNPTAFYLCASSTDRAAGPEAFFGQGTRLTVV.

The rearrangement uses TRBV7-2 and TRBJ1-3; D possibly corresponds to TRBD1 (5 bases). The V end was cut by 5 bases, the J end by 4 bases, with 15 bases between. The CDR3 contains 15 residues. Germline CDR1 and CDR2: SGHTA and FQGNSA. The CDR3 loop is CASSMAWGRGNTIYF. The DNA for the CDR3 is TGTGCCAGCAGCATGGCATGGGGGAGAGGAAACACCATATATTTT.

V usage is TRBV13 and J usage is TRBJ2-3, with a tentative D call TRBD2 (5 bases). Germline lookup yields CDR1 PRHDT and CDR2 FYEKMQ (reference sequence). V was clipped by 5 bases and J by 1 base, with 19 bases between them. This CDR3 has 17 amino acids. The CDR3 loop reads CASSPWESAFGTDTQYF. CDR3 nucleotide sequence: TGTGCCAGCAGCCCATGGGAGTCGGCGTTCGGCACAGATACGCAGTATTTT.

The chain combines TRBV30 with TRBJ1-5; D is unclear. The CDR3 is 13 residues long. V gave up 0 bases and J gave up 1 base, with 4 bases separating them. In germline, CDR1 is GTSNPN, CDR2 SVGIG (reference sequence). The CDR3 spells CAWSVHSNQPQHF. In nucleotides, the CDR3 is TGTGCCTGGAGTGTACACAGCAATCAGCCCCAGCATTTT.